This entry lists 22 T cell receptor beta chains sequenced from one sample in a study of monozygotic twins with inflammatory bowel disease. TCRdb reprocessed the 5' RACE reads, with one entry per CDR3 protein and no DNA. This table lists approximately 150,000 distinct CDR3 sequences. Sequenced material: blood. The origin of the receptors is a human donor with ulcerative colitis or Crohn's disease, or a healthy co-twin of an affected twin (not recorded which).

The V and J genes are TRBV10-3 and TRBJ1-1. The CDR3 has 11 amino acids. The germline gives CDR1 ENHRY, CDR2 SYGVKD. CDR3 residues: CAISEGTEAFF.

The V call is TRBV5-1, the J call TRBJ1-2; TCRdb's D gene call, TRBD1, goes unchecked for lack of DNA. Per the germline V gene, CDR1 is SGHRS and CDR2 is YFSETQ. The CDR3 contains 14 residues. The CDR3 sequence: CASSQDRGVYGYTF.

The gene calls are TRBV11-2 and TRBJ2-5. Germline-derived CDR1 and CDR2 are SGHAT and FQNNGV. The CDR3 runs 13 residues. CDR3 loop: CASSFWGRETQYF.

The genes are TRBV20-1 and TRBJ2-5; TCRdb's assignment of TRBD2 cannot be checked, as there is no DNA. In germline, CDR1 is DFQATT, CDR2 SNEGSKA (reference sequence). The CDR3 loop spans 15 amino acids. The CDR3 loop is CSARGSGGAWETQYF.

The rearrangement joins TRBV7-9 to TRBJ2-2; the TRBD2 assignment by TCRdb is unverifiable without DNA. Germline loops: CDR1 SEHNR, CDR2 FQNEAQ (reference sequence). The CDR3 loop spans 16 amino acids. The CDR3 here is CASSTGLVGPTGELFF.

The chain recombines TRBV6-5 with TRBJ1-5; TCRdb proposes TRBD1, but this gene call is untestable without DNA. The CDR3 runs 18 residues. Germline lookup yields CDR1 MNHEY and CDR2 SVGAGI. The CDR3 spells CASIRGSGGVWGNQPQHF.

The chain links TRBV6-5 to TRBJ2-2; TCRdb's assignment of TRBD1 cannot be checked, as there is no DNA. Germline values: CDR1 MNHEY, CDR2 SVGAGI. This CDR3 region has 16 residues. CDR3 protein: CASKFLGAQTPGELFF.

CDR3 residues: CASSLELSDTEAFF. The gene calls are TRBV5-4 and TRBJ1-1. The CDR3 contains 14 residues. The germline V gene encodes CDR1 SGHNT and CDR2 YYREEE (reference sequence).

The chain uses TRBV5-1 and TRBJ2-1; TCRdb gives TRBD2 as the D gene, but with no DNA this cannot be confirmed. The CDR3 is 17 amino acids. Germline V gives CDR1 SGHRS, CDR2 YFSETQ. This CDR3 reads CASSLGPATSGRGEQFF.

The CDR3 reads CASSLGGTAAYGYTF. The chain combines TRBV7-2 with TRBJ1-2. CDR1 and CDR2 (germline): SGHTA, FQGNSA. The CDR3 consists of 15 residues.

The V call is TRBV6-5, the J call TRBJ2-3; TCRdb gives TRBD2 as the D gene, but with no DNA this cannot be confirmed. Looked up from germline, CDR1 is MNHEY and CDR2 is SVGAGI. The CDR3 covers 15 residues. The CDR3 is CASSWRLAGADTQYF.

CDR3 residues: CASSSTGRKLFF. The chain is built from TRBV7-2 and TRBJ1-4; TCRdb outputs TRBD1, but without DNA this stays unchecked. The CDR3 runs 12 residues. Germline assignment: CDR1 SGHTA and CDR2 FQGNSA.

This rearrangement joins TRBV20-1 to TRBJ1-5. Per the germline V gene, CDR1 is DFQATT and CDR2 is SNEGSKA (reference sequence). This CDR3 has 12 residues. The CDR3 here is CSAMGIDQPQHF.

The chain employs TRBV6-1 and TRBJ1-2; TCRdb reports TRBD1, a call that lacks DNA to check it against. Per germline, CDR1 MNHNS and CDR2 SASEGT. The CDR3 sequence is 15 residues long. The CDR3 sequence: CASTGQGAVSYGYTF.

V and J are TRBV20-1 and TRBJ2-7. Germline V gives CDR1 DFQATT, CDR2 SNEGSKA (reference sequence). The CDR3 is 13 amino acids. CDR3 residues: CSATPTTDYEQYF.

The chain has TRBV7-3 and TRBJ2-3. CDR1 SGHTA and CDR2 FQGTGA come from the germline V gene. The CDR3 has 13 residues. The CDR3 spells CASSLIGEDTQYF.

This sequence joins TRBV10-3 and TRBJ2-7; TCRdb proposes TRBD2, but this gene call is untestable without DNA. CDR1 is ENHRY, CDR2 SYGVKD, per germline. The CDR3 is 18 residues long. CDR3: CAISEYRTTAGSENEQYF.

This rearrangement joins TRBV29-1 to TRBJ2-1; there is no DNA to check the TCRdb D call of TRBD1. Germline V lookup: CDR1 SQVTM, CDR2 ANQGSEA. The CDR3 runs 17 residues. The CDR3 reads CSAATWGAESSYNEQFF.

CDR3 residues: CASSLLDGTPYGYTF. The genes are TRBV7-8 and TRBJ1-2. This CDR3 comprises 15 residues. CDR1 and CDR2 (germline): SGHVS, FQNEAQ.

The chain recombines TRBV5-6 with TRBJ2-1; with no DNA, the TCRdb D assignment of TRBD2 cannot be verified. The CDR3 length is 15 residues. Germline assignment: CDR1 SGHDT and CDR2 YYEEEE. CDR3 sequence reads: CASSLGSGRYNEQFF. Using reference TRBV5-6 and TRBJ2-1 for the parts outside the CDR3, the full variable domain is DAGVTQSPTHLIKTRGQQVTLRCSPKSGHDTVSWYQQALGQGPQFIFQYYEEEERQRGNFPDRFSGHQFPNYSSELNVNALLLGDSALYLCASSLGSGRYNEQFFGPGTRLTVL.

The CDR3 sequence is CASSATGLDTEAFF. The V call is TRBV5-1, the J call TRBJ1-1; TCRdb calls TRBD1, which cannot be checked without DNA. Germline V gene lookup returns CDR1 SGHRS and CDR2 YFSETQ. The CDR3 is 14 residues long.

The genes are TRBV5-1 and TRBJ2-1; TCRdb returns TRBD1, unconfirmable since there is no DNA. The germline V gene encodes CDR1 SGHRS and CDR2 YFSETQ. The CDR3 is made up of 15 amino acids. The CDR3 loop reads CASSLQGPSEGEQFF.